The 14 T cell receptor beta chains presented below share a single source sample, sequenced in a study of shared clonotypes between healthy human individuals. The data were produced by immunoSEQ multiplex PCR, yet TCRdb's version contains in-frame clones alone and is incomplete. Of roughly 700,000 clones listed, under 80% were seen once; the top ten hold approximately 1.6%. The sequenced material came from memory CD4+ T cells sorted from blood. As to subset: CD45RA-negative fraction. Source of these receptors: a woman aged 25-40 years in good health.

This clone was seen a single time. The chain recombines TRBV27 with TRBJ2-1, with a weak D call TRBD2 (6 bases). V was clipped by 3 bases and J by 4 bases, with 16 bases between them. From germline, CDR1 is MNHEY and CDR2 SMNVEV (reference sequence). This CDR3 has 16 residues. DNA for the CDR3: TGTGCCAGCAGTTTCGGAGGGACCGGACTATACAATGAGCAGTTCTTC. This sequence encodes CASSFGGTGLYNEQFF.

This clone was detected once. This chain connects TRBV18 to TRBJ2-7; TRBD2 might be the D (6 bases). In germline, CDR1 is KGHSH, CDR2 LQKENI. The CDR3 loop spans 17 amino acids. Trimming pared 1 base from V and 2 bases from J, leaving 18 bases between. The CDR3: CASSPLGLATRAYEQYF. CDR3 DNA: TGTGCCAGCTCACCACTCGGTCTAGCGACTCGGGCCTACGAGCAGTACTTC.

J is TRBJ1-3 and V is TRBV5-5; a possible D gene is TRBD1 (5 bases). This CDR3 region has 15 residues. The germline V gene has CDR1 SGHKS and CDR2 YYEKEE (reference sequence). Between the trimmed V and J ends, which lost 0 bases and 0 bases, there was a span of 7 bases. The CDR3 here is CASSLATASGNTIYF. CDR3 DNA sequence: TGTGCCAGCAGCTTGGCGACAGCCTCTGGAAACACCATATATTTT.

The chain recombines TRBV19 with TRBJ2-5; no definite D call. The CDR3 sequence is 15 residues long. The V gene's germline CDR1 is LNHDA and CDR2 SQIVND (reference sequence). V lost 1 base and J lost 1, with 10 bases in between. CDR3 sequence: CASSIGLTVQETQYF. CDR3 bases: TGTGCCAGTAGTATAGGTCTCACAGTCCAAGAGACCCAGTACTTC.

The rearrangement joins TRBV27 to TRBJ2-2; D not certain. CDR3 size: 14 residues. Per germline, CDR1 MNHEY and CDR2 SMNVEV (reference sequence). V lost 5 bases and J 6 bases, leaving 13 bases between the germline ends. The CDR3 is CASSVQQLAGELFF. CDR3 DNA: TGTGCCAGCAGTGTACAGCAATTGGCCGGGGAGCTGTTTTTT.

This clone was counted between two and nine times. The chain joins TRBV28 to TRBJ2-3, with 11 bases matching TRBD2. The CDR3 contains 14 residues. The trim removed 7 bases at V and 8 bases at J, leaving 8 bases unmatched. Germline lookup yields CDR1 MDHEN and CDR2 SYDVKM. The CDR3 sequence: CASNISGRDSTQYF. In DNA form, the CDR3 reads TGTGCCAGCAACATTAGCGGGAGGGATTCTACGCAGTATTTT.

This clone is a singleton in its sample. The chain recombines TRBV19 with TRBJ2-2; 12 bases match TRBD2. Per the germline V gene, CDR1 is LNHDA and CDR2 is SQIVND (reference sequence). Losses at the gene ends were 4 bases for V and 6 bases for J; bases not matched to a gene: 9. This CDR3 is 17 amino acids long. The CDR3: CASSNHLAGGVAGELFF. The CDR3 region has the DNA TGTGCCAGTAGTAATCACCTAGCGGGAGGGGTAGCCGGGGAGCTGTTTTTT.

This clone is a singleton in its sample. The CDR3 DNA follows: TGTGCCAGCAGTACTGCGGCCTTAGGAGCCTACGAGCAGTACTTC. This encodes CASSTAALGAYEQYF. The rearrangement links TRBV28 to TRBJ2-7; D gene unclear. Between the trimmed V and J ends, which lost 5 bases and 2 bases, there was a span of 16 bases. The germline V gene encodes CDR1 MDHEN and CDR2 SYDVKM. The CDR3 covers 15 residues.

This clone was counted a few times. The chain carries TRBV7-9 and TRBJ2-7, with D perhaps matching TRBD1 (6 bases). Trimming left V 5 bases short and J 2 bases short, with 25 bases between. The CDR3 consists of 18 residues. CDR1 SEHNR and CDR2 FQNEAQ come from the germline V gene (reference sequence). The CDR3 spells CASSRSAGEFSSPYEQYF. CDR3 DNA sequence: TGTGCCAGCAGCCGTTCGGCAGGGGAATTTTCGTCTCCCTACGAGCAGTACTTC.

The chain links TRBV29-1 to TRBJ1-1; D is unclear. This CDR3 spans 10 amino acids. Germline assignment: CDR1 SQVTM and CDR2 ANQGSEA. V dropped 5 bases and J dropped 4 bases, with 5 bases sitting between them. As DNA, the CDR3 is TGCAGCGTTTTCTCCACTGAAGCTTTCTTT. Protein product: CSVFSTEAFF.

This chain links TRBV28 with TRBJ1-5; TRBD1 aligns across 8 bases. Germline V gives CDR1 MDHEN, CDR2 SYDVKM. The V and J ends lost 6 bases and 2 bases, in that order; junction bases with no gene match: 15. The CDR3 is 18 amino acids. DNA for the CDR3: TGTGCCAGCAGCGCGGATCGGCGGACAGGGAGGCGCAATCAGCCCCAGCATTTT. Translated: CASSADRRTGRRNQPQHF.

On this clone itself: Additional DNA sequences in this sample encode the identical CDR3. The chain uses TRBV6-5 and TRBJ2-1; D not certain. V lost 0 bases and J 4 bases, leaving 10 bases between the germline ends. Germline V gives CDR1 MNHEY, CDR2 SVGAGI. The length of the CDR3 is 15 residues. CDR3 sequence reads: CASSYSGRAYNEQFF. The CDR3 coding sequence is TGTGCCAGCAGTTACTCCGGTAGGGCTTACAATGAGCAGTTCTTC.

The chain uses TRBV5-1 and TRBJ2-3; D possibly matches TRBD1 or TRBD2 (6 bases each). The CDR3 has 16 amino acids. Germline CDR1 reads SGHRS; CDR2 reads YFSETQ. Trimming shortened V by 3 bases and J by 4 bases, and 18 bases separated the two germline ends. The CDR3 nucleotides are TGCGCCAGCAGCTGGTGGGGGGCTGAAGCACCAGATACGCAGTATTTT. This translates into CASSWWGAEAPDTQYF.

This clone occurred once. The chain links TRBV28 to TRBJ1-2, with no clear D. In germline, CDR1 is MDHEN, CDR2 SYDVKM. Trimming took off 5 bases at V and 1 base at J, with 17 bases between the two ends. The CDR3 has 16 amino acids. Here the CDR3 DNA reads TGTGCCAGCAGTGGGATTTCACTCGACCTTAACTATGGCTACACCTTC. It encodes CASSGISLDLNYGYTF.